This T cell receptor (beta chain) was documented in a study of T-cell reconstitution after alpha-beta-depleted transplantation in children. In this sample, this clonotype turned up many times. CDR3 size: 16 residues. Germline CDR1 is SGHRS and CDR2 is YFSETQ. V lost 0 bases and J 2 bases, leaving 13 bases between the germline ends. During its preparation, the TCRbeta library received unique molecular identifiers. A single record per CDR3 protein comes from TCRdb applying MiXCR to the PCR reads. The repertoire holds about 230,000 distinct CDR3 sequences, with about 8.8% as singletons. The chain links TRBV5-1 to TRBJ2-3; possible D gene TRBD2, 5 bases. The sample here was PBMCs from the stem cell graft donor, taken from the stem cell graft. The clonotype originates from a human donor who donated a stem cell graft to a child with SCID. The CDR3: CASSLGTWLFTDTQYF. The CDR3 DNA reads TGCGCCAGCAGCTTGGGGACTTGGCTCTTCACAGATACGCAGTATTTT.